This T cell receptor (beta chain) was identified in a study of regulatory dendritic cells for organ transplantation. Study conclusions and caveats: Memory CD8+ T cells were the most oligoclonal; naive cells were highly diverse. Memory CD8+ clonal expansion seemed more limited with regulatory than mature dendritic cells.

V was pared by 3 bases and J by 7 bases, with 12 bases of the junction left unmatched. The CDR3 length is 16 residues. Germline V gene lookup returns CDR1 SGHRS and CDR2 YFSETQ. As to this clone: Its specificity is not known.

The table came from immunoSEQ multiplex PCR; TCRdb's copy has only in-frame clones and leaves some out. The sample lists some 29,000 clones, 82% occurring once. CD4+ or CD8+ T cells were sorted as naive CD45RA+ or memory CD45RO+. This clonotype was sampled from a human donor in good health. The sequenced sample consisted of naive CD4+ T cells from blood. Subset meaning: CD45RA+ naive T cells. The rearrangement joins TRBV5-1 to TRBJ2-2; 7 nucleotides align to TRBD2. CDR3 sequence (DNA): TGCGCCAGCAGCTCCCGCCCCAGCGGGGAAGGCGGGGAGCTGTTTTTT. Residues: CASSSRPSGEGGELFF.